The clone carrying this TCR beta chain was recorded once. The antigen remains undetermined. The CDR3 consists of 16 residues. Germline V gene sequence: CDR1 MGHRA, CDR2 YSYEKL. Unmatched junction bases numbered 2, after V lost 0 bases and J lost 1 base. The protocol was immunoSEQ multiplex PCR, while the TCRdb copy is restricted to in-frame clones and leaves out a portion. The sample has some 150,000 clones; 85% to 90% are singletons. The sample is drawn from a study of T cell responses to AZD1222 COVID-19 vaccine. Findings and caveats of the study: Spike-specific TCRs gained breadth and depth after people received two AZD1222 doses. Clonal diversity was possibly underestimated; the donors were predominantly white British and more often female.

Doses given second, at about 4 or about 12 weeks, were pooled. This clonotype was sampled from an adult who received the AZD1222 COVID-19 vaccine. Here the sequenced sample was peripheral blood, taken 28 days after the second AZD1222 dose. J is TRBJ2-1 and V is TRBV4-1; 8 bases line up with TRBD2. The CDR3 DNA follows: TGCGCCAGCAGCCAAGATAGACTAGCGTCCTACAATGAGCAGTTCTTC. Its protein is CASSQDRLASYNEQFF.